The entry below gives a single T cell receptor beta chain sequence along with its context. Produced via immunoSEQ multiplex PCR; TCRdb's table is partial and in-frame only. The profile shows under 250,000 clones, 84% of them singletons. The data were taken from a study of blood T cell repertoires in COVID-19. Sequencing was done on a sample of peripheral blood. The source of this sequence is a woman in her thirties who had recovered from COVID-19.

The CDR3 spells CAWRFQGQETQYF. For the CDR3, the DNA is TGTGCCTGGAGGTTTCAGGGCCAAGAGACCCAGTACTTC. The chain is built from TRBV30 and TRBJ2-5, with D perhaps matching TRBD1 (5 bases). Germline-derived CDR1 and CDR2 are GTSNPN and SVGIG (reference sequence). The V end lost 3 bases, the J end lost 1 base, and 9 bases lay between the germline ends. The CDR3 is 13 residues long.